This TCR beta chain was identified in a study of cytomegalovirus exposure and HLA in healthy donors. Study-wide results and limits: Immune exposure was documented only through CMV serostatus.

This clone appeared once. Its antigen is unidentified. This CDR3 region has 20 residues. J lost 2 bases, V lost 0 bases, and 16 bases had no gene match. Germline CDR1 reads SGHRS; CDR2 reads YFSETQ. The PCR employed 60 Vbeta primers together with 13 Jbeta primers. Some clones are missing from TCRdb's copy, which holds only in-frame ones; the method was immunoSEQ multiplex PCR. This table has roughly 240,000 clones, just under 80% appearing once. The sample consisted of PBMCs. This chain links TRBV5-1 with TRBJ2-3; the match to TRBD2 covers 9 bases. This clonotype was sampled from a boy under 18 in good health and CMV-seronegative. The CDR3 bases are TGCGCCAGCAGCTTGGCCGCAGGACGCCCTAGCGGGACCTACACAGATACGCAGTATTTT. The encoded protein is CASSLAAGRPSGTYTDTQYF.